This paragraph covers one T cell receptor beta chain sequence. This specimen belongs to a study of control samples from healthy donors and cancer patients. The method was immunoSEQ multiplex PCR; TCRdb's version includes in-frame clones alone and lacks a portion of them. The table records roughly 54,000 clones, nearly 96% of them present only once. Trimming shortened V by 3 bases and J by 1 base, and 10 bases separated the two germline ends. The CDR3 consists of 15 residues. Looked up from germline, CDR1 is LNHDA and CDR2 is SQIVND (reference sequence). This clonotype was obtained from a woman aged 30 to 39 in good health. Sequenced material: blood. J is TRBJ1-5 and V is TRBV19; D remains ambiguous. The CDR3 DNA follows: TGTGCCAGTAGTATCTTATTCAGAAGCAATCAGCCCCAGCATTTT. This codes for CASSILFRSNQPQHF. Full variable domain (missing parts from reference TRBV19 and TRBJ1-5): DGGITQSPKYLFRKEGQNVTLSCEQNLNHDAMYWYRQDPGQGLRLIYYSQIVNDFQKGDIAEGYSVSREKKESFPLTVTSAQKNPTAFYLCASSILFRSNQPQHFGDGTRLSIL.